This is a list of T cell receptor beta chains from one sample in a study of technical replicates of blood from a handful of donors. Measured with immunoSEQ multiplex PCR; TCRdb has only the in-frame clones, and not every one. The sample includes 79,000 or so clones, about 90% seen only once; the top ten take about 0.4%. The sample comprised T cells isolated from PBMCs. Receptors were obtained from a human donor in good health. CDR3s include the opening cysteine and the closing phenylalanine or tryptophan. The D gene is left open where the match is weak. Not every row has a clone size; where given, it reads once, few, many or a size class.

V gene	D gene	J gene	clone size	CDR3 protein	CDR3 DNA
TRBV5-6	-	TRBJ1-5	-	CASSFGTGNQPQHF	TGTGCCAGCAGCTTCGGGACTGGGAATCAGCCCCAGCATTTT
TRBV10-2	-	TRBJ2-5	-	CASSDPKAEETQYF	TGCGCCAGCAGTGACCCGAAGGCGGAGGAGACCCAGTACTTC
TRBV6-1	-	TRBJ2-3	-	CASSGWDLKGDTQYF	TGTGCCAGCAGTGGTTGGGACTTAAAAGGGGATACGCAGTATTTT
TRBV27	TRBD1	TRBJ2-7	-	CASSSLTGTGPYEQYF	TGTGCCAGCAGTTCCCTCACTGGGACAGGGCCCTACGAGCAGTACTTC
TRBV5-4	-	TRBJ1-4	-	CASSLGGATNEKLFF	TGTGCCAGCAGCTTGGGCGGCGCAACTAATGAAAAACTGTTTTTT
TRBV29-1	TRBD2	TRBJ2-1	-	CSVTSAGVGNEQFF	TGCAGCGTGACAAGCGCGGGAGTTGGAAATGAGCAGTTCTTC
TRBV6-5	-	TRBJ2-7	-	CASSYPGGLEQYF	TGTGCCAGCAGTTACCCGGGGGGCCTCGAGCAGTACTTC
TRBV4-3	TRBD2	TRBJ2-1	-	CASSLRLAGRDNEQFF	TGCGCCAGCAGCCTGCGACTAGCGGGCAGAGACAATGAGCAGTTCTTC
TRBV13	TRBD2	TRBJ2-2	-	CASSLDGGRYGELFF	TGTGCCAGCAGCTTAGACGGCGGGAGGTACGGGGAGCTGTTTTTT
TRBV4-2	-	TRBJ1-2	-	CASSQESGVNYGYTF	TGTGCCAGCAGCCAAGAATCGGGGGTAAACTATGGCTACACCTTC
TRBV12-5	TRBD1	TRBJ1-2	-	CASGSPAVPGGSYGYTF	TGTGCTAGTGGTTCCCCAGCCGTACCAGGGGGAAGCTATGGCTACACCTTC
TRBV30	-	TRBJ2-7	-	CAWSVRRLYEQYF	TGTGCCTGGAGTGTTAGGAGACTATACGAGCAGTACTTC
TRBV19	TRBD1	TRBJ1-1	-	CASSITGGNTEAFF	TGTGCCAGTAGTATTACAGGGGGCAACACTGAAGCTTTCTTT
TRBV6-1	TRBD1	TRBJ1-1	-	CATPGQGNTEAFF	TGTGCCACCCCGGGACAGGGAAACACTGAAGCTTTCTTT
TRBV7-9	TRBD1	TRBJ1-1	-	CASSVWTGWNTEAFF	TGTGCCAGCAGCGTATGGACAGGGTGGAACACTGAAGCTTTCTTT
TRBV5-4	TRBD1	TRBJ1-1	-	CASSQGQGREAFF	TGTGCCAGCAGCCAAGGACAGGGAAGGGAAGCTTTCTTT
TRBV13	-	TRBJ2-1	-	CASSPDSPHSNEQFF	TGTGCCAGCAGCCCCGACTCTCCACACTCCAATGAGCAGTTCTTC
TRBV9	TRBD1	TRBJ2-2	-	CASSVVGQENTGELFF	TGTGCCAGCAGCGTAGTAGGACAGGAGAACACCGGGGAGCTGTTTTTT
TRBV2	TRBD2	TRBJ2-7	-	CASSEAWLAGAYEQYF	TGTGCCAGCAGTGAAGCTTGGCTAGCGGGGGCCTACGAGCAGTACTTC
TRBV19	TRBD2	TRBJ2-7	-	CASNNNGRLDEQYF	TGTGCCAGTAACAATAACGGGAGGTTAGACGAGCAGTACTTC
TRBV15	TRBD2	TRBJ2-7	-	CATSQLAGTYEQYF	TGTGCCACCAGTCAGCTAGCGGGGACCTACGAGCAGTACTTC
TRBV5-1	TRBD2	TRBJ2-7	few	CASSLGAGGSYEQYF	TGCGCCAGCAGCTTGGGAGCGGGAGGTTCCTACGAGCAGTACTTC
TRBV30	-	TRBJ1-1	-	CASAGKYILEAFF	TGTGCCTCCGCAGGGAAGTACATACTCGAAGCTTTCTTT
TRBV11-2	TRBD1	TRBJ1-2	-	CASSQGTGGSAGYTF	TGTGCCAGCAGCCAAGGGACAGGGGGCTCCGCGGGCTACACCTTC
TRBV7-2	-	TRBJ2-7	-	CASSLGLDLYEQYF	TGTGCCAGCAGCTTAGGACTAGACCTTTACGAGCAGTACTTC
TRBV5-8	TRBD2	TRBJ2-2	-	CASSRTSGTFTGELFF	TGTGCCAGCAGCCGTACTAGCGGGACGTTCACCGGGGAGCTGTTTTTT
TRBV4-3	-	TRBJ2-3	-	CASSQGTQGPFTDTQYF	TGCGCCAGCAGCCAAGGAACTCAGGGGCCCTTCACAGATACGCAGTATTTT
TRBV7-6	TRBD1	TRBJ1-1	-	CASSFTQGARTEAFF	TGTGCCAGCAGCTTTACTCAGGGGGCGCGAACTGAAGCTTTCTTT
TRBV7-9	-	TRBJ2-7	-	CASSLVAAYEQYF	TGTGCCAGCAGCTTAGTCGCAGCCTACGAGCAGTACTTC
TRBV4-1	-	TRBJ2-5	-	CASSQDRGFEGEGPETQYF	TGCGCCAGCAGCCAAGATCGGGGATTTGAGGGGGAGGGCCCCGAGACCCAGTACTTC
TRBV5-1	TRBD1	TRBJ1-4	-	CASSLAATGGSIEKLFF	TGCGCCAGCAGCTTGGCCGCGACAGGGGGGTCAATCGAAAAACTGTTTTTT
TRBV11-2	-	TRBJ2-3	-	CASSLLARITDTQYF	TGTGCCAGCAGCTTATTAGCGCGAATCACAGATACGCAGTATTTT
TRBV14	TRBD1	TRBJ2-7	-	CASSQAFRDSRYEQYF	TGTGCCAGCAGCCAAGCCTTCCGGGACAGCCGCTACGAGCAGTACTTC
TRBV20-1	TRBD2	TRBJ2-7	-	CSASSGYEQYF	TGCAGTGCTTCTAGCGGATACGAGCAGTACTTC
TRBV30	-	TRBJ2-1	-	CAWNLADEQFF	TGTGCCTGGAACCTGGCGGATGAGCAGTTCTTC
TRBV10-1	-	TRBJ2-7	once	CASSGGGYPSYEQYF	TGCGCCAGCAGTGGGGGGGGCTACCCATCCTACGAGCAGTACTTC
TRBV30	-	TRBJ2-2	-	CAWEYPRVGELFF	TGTGCCTGGGAATACCCCAGGGTCGGGGAGCTGTTTTTT
TRBV30	TRBD2	TRBJ2-1	-	CAWLEPGLAGGYSYNEQFF	TGTGCCTGGCTCGAACCGGGACTAGCGGGAGGTTACTCCTACAATGAGCAGTTCTTC
TRBV5-1	-	TRBJ2-5	-	CASSNQGQETQYF	TGCGCCAGCAGCAACCAGGGGCAAGAGACCCAGTACTTC
TRBV11-2	-	TRBJ2-1	few	CASSRQGGNYNEQFF	TGTGCCAGCAGCCGGCAAGGCGGAAACTACAATGAGCAGTTCTTC
TRBV19	-	TRBJ1-5	-	CASSKTGNQPQHF	TGTGCCAGTAGTAAGACAGGCAATCAGCCCCAGCATTTT